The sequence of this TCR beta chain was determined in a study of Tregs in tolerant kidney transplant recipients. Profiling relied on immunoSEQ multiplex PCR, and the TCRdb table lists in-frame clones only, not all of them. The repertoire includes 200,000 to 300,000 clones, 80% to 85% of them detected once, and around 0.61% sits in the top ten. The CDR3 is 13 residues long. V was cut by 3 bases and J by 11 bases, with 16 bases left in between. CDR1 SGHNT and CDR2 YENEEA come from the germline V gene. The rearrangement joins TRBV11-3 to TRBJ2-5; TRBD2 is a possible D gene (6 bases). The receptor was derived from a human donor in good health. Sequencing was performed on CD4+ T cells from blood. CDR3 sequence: CASSFSGLREQYF. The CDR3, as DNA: TGTGCCAGCAGCTTTAGCGGCCTACGGGAGCAGTACTTC.